This T cell receptor (beta chain) was identified during a study of T cell responses to AZD1222 COVID-19 vaccine. Sequencing was performed with immunoSEQ multiplex PCR; in TCRdb, only in-frame clones are kept and a portion is missing. The repertoire holds tens of thousands of clones, with 70% to 90% as singletons. The specimen comprised peripheral blood, sampled on day 0 of AZD1222 vaccination. The clonotype comes from an adult in good health.

The CDR3 nucleotides are TGTGCCAGCAGCCCCGGACCGGGCTATGGCTACACCTTC. Its translation is CASSPGPGYGYTF. The chain couples TRBV7-6 to TRBJ1-2; D not resolved. This CDR3 region has 13 residues. Germline V gives CDR1 SGHVS, CDR2 FNYEAQ. Deletions cut 5 bases from V and 4 bases from J, with 11 bases between.